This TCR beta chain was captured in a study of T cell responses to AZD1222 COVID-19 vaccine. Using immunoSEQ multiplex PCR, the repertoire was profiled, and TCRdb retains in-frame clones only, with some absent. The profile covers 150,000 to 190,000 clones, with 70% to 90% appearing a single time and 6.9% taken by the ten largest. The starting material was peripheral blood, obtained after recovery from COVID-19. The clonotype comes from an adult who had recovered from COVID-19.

CDR3 nucleotide sequence: TGTGCCATCATCCCTGCAGGGGGGGACAACCCCCTCGGGTACACTGAAGCTTTCTTT. The encoded protein is CAIIPAGGDNPLGYTEAFF. The chain recombines TRBV10-3 with TRBJ1-1; 7 bases are shared with TRBD1. This CDR3 comprises 19 residues. V dropped 7 bases and J dropped 3; count of bases not matched to a gene: 23. Germline V gene data show CDR1 as ENHRY and CDR2 as SYGVKD.